These 10 T cell receptor beta chains were sequenced from one sample in a study of blood T cell repertoires in COVID-19. Data came from immunoSEQ multiplex PCR; TCRdb stores just in-frame clones and leaves some out. This sample has approximately 64,000 clones, with more than 75% found just once. The sequenced sample consisted of PBMCs or T cells enriched from blood (not recorded which). Receptor source: a woman aged 40-49 years who had recovered from COVID-19.

CDR3 residues: CASSYRERQGHTF. CDR3 DNA: TGTGCCAGCAGTTATCGTGAAAGGCAGGGCCACACCTTC. The V and J genes are TRBV28 and TRBJ1-2, with a weak D call TRBD1 (5 bases). Germline CDR1 is MDHEN and CDR2 is SYDVKM. Trimming cost V 4 bases and J 12 bases, with 18 bases left between them. The CDR3 is 13 amino acids.

The CDR3 protein is CASSLVRLKDNEQFF. The DNA for the CDR3 is TGTGCCAGCAGTTTAGTGAGGCTAAAGGACAATGAGCAGTTCTTC. The rearrangement joins TRBV27 to TRBJ2-1; no clear D gene. The CDR3 extends over 15 amino acids. V lost 2 bases, J lost 5 bases, and 13 bases lay in between. Germline-derived CDR1 and CDR2 are MNHEY and SMNVEV (reference sequence).

V and J are TRBV5-1 and TRBJ2-2, with D tentatively TRBD1 (5 bases). CDR3 length equals 14 residues. V was clipped by 4 bases and J by 2 bases, with 9 bases between them. Per germline, CDR1 SGHRS and CDR2 YFSETQ. The DNA for the CDR3 is TGCGCCAGCAGCCAGGACACTAACACCGGGGAGCTGTTTTTT. Translated, it gives CASSQDTNTGELFF.

The genes are TRBV19 and TRBJ2-2, with D hard to call. Germline lookup yields CDR1 LNHDA and CDR2 SQIVND (reference sequence). The V gene lost 5 bases and the J gene lost 2 bases, with 12 bases spanning the gap. The CDR3 has 15 amino acids. The CDR3 reads CASSRVQLNTGELFF. DNA of the CDR3: TGTGCCAGTAGTCGAGTACAGCTTAACACCGGGGAGCTGTTTTTT. Full variable domain (outside the CDR3, taken from reference TRBV19 and TRBJ2-2): DGGITQSPKYLFRKEGQNVTLSCEQNLNHDAMYWYRQDPGQGLRLIYYSQIVNDFQKGDIAEGYSVSREKKESFPLTVTSAQKNPTAFYLCASSRVQLNTGELFFGEGSRLTVL.

This chain links TRBV10-1 with TRBJ2-3; a weak D match, TRBD1 (6 bases). Trimming left V 5 bases short and J 5 bases short, with 14 bases between. CDR3 length equals 14 residues. Germline-derived CDR1 and CDR2 are WNHNN and SYGVQD (reference sequence). In DNA, the CDR3 is TGCGCCAGCAGTACGGACAGCATCCTAGATACGCAGTATTTT. It specifies CASSTDSILDTQYF.

This clone was seen a handful of times. The chain employs TRBV4-2 and TRBJ2-7; 14 bases fit TRBD2. Germline CDR1 and CDR2: LGHNA and YNFKEQ. With V trimmed by 1 base and J by 2 bases, 4 bases remained unmatched. The CDR3 extends over 17 amino acids. The CDR3 spells CASSQAGTSGGTYEQYF. The CDR3 DNA is TGTGCCAGCAGCCAAGCCGGGACTAGCGGGGGTACCTACGAGCAGTACTTC.

The chain combines TRBV27 with TRBJ2-1, with TRBD2 matching 10 bases. The CDR3 is 15 residues long. Trimming removed 4 bases from V and 13 bases from J; junction bases left unmatched: 13. Germline CDR1 reads MNHEY; CDR2 reads SMNVEV (reference sequence). This CDR3 is CASSSTSGGVLGQFF. CDR3 DNA sequence: TGTGCCAGCAGTTCGACAAGCGGGGGGGTGTTAGGCCAGTTCTTC.

The rearrangement links TRBV4-1 to TRBJ1-3; D unresolved. The germline V gene encodes CDR1 MGHRA and CDR2 YSYEKL. The CDR3 loop spans 13 amino acids. The V end lost 3 bases, the J end lost 4 bases, and 7 bases lay between the germline ends. This CDR3 reads CASSHGGGNTIYF. The CDR3 DNA reads TGCGCCAGCAGCCACGGAGGCGGAAACACCATATATTTT.

CDR3 in amino acids: CASTRIRDRGNGELFF. The CDR3 DNA sequence: TGTGCCAGTACCAGAATCCGGGACAGGGGAAACGGGGAGCTGTTTTTT. This chain links TRBV19 with TRBJ2-2; the match to TRBD1 covers 10 bases. CDR3 size: 16 residues. In germline, CDR1 is LNHDA, CDR2 SQIVND (reference sequence). Trimming at V came to 7 bases and at J to 7 bases, leaving 12 bases not matched to a gene.

This clone was found a few times. The V call is TRBV19, the J call TRBJ1-2, with D maybe TRBD1 (6 bases). The germline V and J ends were trimmed by 5 bases and 4 bases, with 14 bases remaining between them. The CDR3 length is 14 residues. CDR1 and CDR2 from the germline V gene are LNHDA and SQIVND (reference sequence). CDR3 sequence (DNA): TGTGCCAGTAGTGAACTACAGGGACGCTATGGCTACACCTTC. Its translation: CASSELQGRYGYTF. The full variable domain, in which reference TRBV19 and TRBJ1-2 provide the parts outside the CDR3, is DGGITQSPKYLFRKEGQNVTLSCEQNLNHDAMYWYRQDPGQGLRLIYYSQIVNDFQKGDIAEGYSVSREKKESFPLTVTSAQKNPTAFYLCASSELQGRYGYTFGSGTRLTVV.